Each of the 6 T cell receptor beta chains below was sequenced from the same sample in a study of blood T cell repertoires in COVID-19. TCRdb's table, derived via immunoSEQ multiplex PCR, lists solely in-frame clones and lacks some. The profile shows some 240,000 clones, about 84% of them singletons. The specimen was peripheral blood. These receptors came from a human donor in a cohort sampled during active COVID-19.

The genes are TRBV9 and TRBJ1-6; 9 nucleotides line up with TRBD1. Germline CDR1 and CDR2: SGDLS and YYNGEE. With V trimmed by 3 bases and J by 6 bases, 4 bases remained unmatched. CDR3 size: 15 residues. The CDR3 sequence: CASSGGTGFNSPLHF. CDR3 DNA sequence: TGTGCCAGCAGCGGCGGGACAGGGTTTAATTCACCCCTCCACTTT.

The V call is TRBV7-3, the J call TRBJ1-2; TRBD1 matches at 7 bases. Trimming removed 4 bases from V and 5 bases from J; junction bases left unmatched: 4. In germline, CDR1 is SGHTA, CDR2 FQGTGA. CDR3 length equals 13 residues. The DNA for the CDR3 is TGTGCCAGCAGCTCCCCAGGGGGGTATGGCTACACCTTC. Its translation: CASSSPGGYGYTF. Filled out from reference TRBV7-3 and TRBJ1-2, the complete variable domain reads GAGVSQTPSNKVTEKGKYVELRCDPISGHTALYWYRQSLGQGPEFLIYFQGTGAADDSGLPNDRFFAVRPEGSVSTLKIQRTERGDSAVYLCASSSPGGYGYTFGSGTRLTVV.

The rearrangement uses TRBV3-1 (or the pseudogene TRBV3-2) and TRBJ2-5, with TRBD1 identical over 7 bases. From germline, CDR1 is LGHDT and CDR2 YNNKEL (reference sequence). The J segment lost 1 base and the V segment lost 4 bases, leaving 3 bases of the junction unmatched. CDR3 length: 14 residues. This chain's CDR3 is CASSLGTVQETQYF. The CDR3 nucleotides are TGTGCCAGCAGCCTTGGGACAGTCCAAGAGACCCAGTACTTC.

The chain combines TRBV9 with TRBJ2-7; no clear D. The CDR3 sequence is 13 residues long. Per the germline V gene, CDR1 is SGDLS and CDR2 is YYNGEE. V lost 2 bases and J 0 bases, leaving 6 bases between the germline ends. In nucleotides, the CDR3 is TGTGCCAGCAGCGTTGGCCTCTCCTACGAGCAGTACTTC. Translated, it gives CASSVGLSYEQYF.

The chain links TRBV6-2 or TRBV6-3 to TRBJ2-3, with 7 bases lining up with TRBD1. J gave up 4 bases and V 2 bases, and 9 bases lay outside the gene matches. This CDR3 has 16 residues. Germline values: CDR1 MNHEY, CDR2 SVGEGT. CDR3: CASSYITGAGSDTQYF. CDR3 DNA: TGTGCCAGCAGTTACATCACAGGGGCAGGGTCAGATACGCAGTATTTT.

This clone was seen a few times. This chain joins TRBV20-1 and TRBJ2-1; weak D call: TRBD1 (6 bases). V lost 3 bases, J lost 6 bases, and 9 bases lay in between. CDR3 length: 12 amino acids. The V gene's germline CDR1 is DFQATT and CDR2 SNEGSKA (reference sequence). The CDR3 DNA reads TGCAGTGCTAGTCAGGGGCGCAATGAGCAGTTCTTC. Its protein is CSASQGRNEQFF.